Reported below is one TCR beta chain. Individual cDNA molecules each received unique molecular identifiers attached to them. MiXCR, run by TCRdb on the 5' RACE reads, gives a single entry per CDR3 protein. The repertoire holds tens of thousands of distinct CDR3 sequences, more than 12% seen once, with 4.5% to 7% in the top ten. This entry comes from a study of early T cells in non-severe SARS-CoV-2 infection. V lost 1 base to trimming and J lost 2 bases, with 10 bases between them. This CDR3 is built from 14 residues. In germline, CDR1 is SGHKS, CDR2 YYEKEE (reference sequence). This chain uses TRBV5-5 with TRBJ2-7; D is possibly TRBD1 (5 bases). Sample: whole blood. This receptor was obtained from an adult who was a healthcare worker with PCR-confirmed SARS-CoV-2 infection or an uninfected control (not recorded which). The CDR3 region is CASSLPDSAYEQYF. Here the CDR3 DNA reads TGTGCCAGCAGCTTGCCCGACAGCGCCTACGAGCAGTACTTC. Together with reference TRBV5-5 and TRBJ2-7, the CDR3 gives the full variable domain: DAGVTQSPTHLIKTRGQQVTLRCSPISGHKSVSWYQQVLGQGPQFIFQYYEKEERGRGNFPDRFSARQFPNYSSELNVNALLLGDSALYLCASSLPDSAYEQYFGPGTRLTVT.